This paragraph covers one T cell receptor (beta chain) sequence. Its target is not known. This sample is drawn from a study of OX40 agonist ivuxolimab in advanced cancers. Study as a whole: The dose of intravenous ivuxolimab that patients received every 2 weeks ranged from 0.01 to 10 mg/kg. Findings and caveats of the study: Average numbers of expanded clones were greater in CD8+ T cells than in CD4+. Clonal expansion was among the lowest in partial responders at 0.1-3.0 mg/kg, especially CD8+.

Assay: immunoSEQ multiplex PCR; the TCRdb copy retains only in-frame clones and omits some. The sample includes tens of thousands of clones, around 81% of them seen just once. Baseline was the first blood sampling point, followed by cycle 4 day 1 and cycle 7 day 1. The clonotype was recovered from an adult with an advanced solid tumor such as melanoma, head and neck, liver or kidney cancer. The sample in question was CD4+ or CD8+ T cells sorted from blood, obtained in a trial of the OX40 agonist ivuxolimab.

CDR3 sequence (DNA): TGCAGCGTTTGGGCAGCGGACACTAGCACAGATACGCAGTATTTT. This sequence encodes CSVWAADTSTDTQYF. V is TRBV29-1 and J is TRBJ2-3; D may match TRBD1 or TRBD2 (5 bases each). The CDR3 has 15 amino acids. Trimming shortened V by 5 bases and J by 0 bases, and 15 bases separated the two germline ends. The germline V gene has CDR1 SQVTM and CDR2 ANQGSEA.